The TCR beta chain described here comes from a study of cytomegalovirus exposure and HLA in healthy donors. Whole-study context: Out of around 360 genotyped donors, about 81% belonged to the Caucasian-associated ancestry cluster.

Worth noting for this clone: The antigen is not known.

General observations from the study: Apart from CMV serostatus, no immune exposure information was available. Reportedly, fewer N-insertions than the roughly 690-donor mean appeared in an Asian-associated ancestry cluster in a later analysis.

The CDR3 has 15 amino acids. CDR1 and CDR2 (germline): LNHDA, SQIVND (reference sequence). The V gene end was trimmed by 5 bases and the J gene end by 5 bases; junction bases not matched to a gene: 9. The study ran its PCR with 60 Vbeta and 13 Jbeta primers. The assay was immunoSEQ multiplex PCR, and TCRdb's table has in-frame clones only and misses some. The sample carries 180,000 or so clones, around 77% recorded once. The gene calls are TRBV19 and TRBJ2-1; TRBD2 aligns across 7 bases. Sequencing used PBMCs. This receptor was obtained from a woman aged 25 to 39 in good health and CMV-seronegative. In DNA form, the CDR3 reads TGTGCCAGTAGTTGGCCAGCGGGGATCAACAATGAGCAGTTCTTC. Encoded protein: CASSWPAGINNEQFF.